Given below is one T cell receptor (beta chain) in context. What it binds is unknown. The data were obtained in a study of Ad26.COV2.S vaccination and SARS-CoV-2 variants. Study outcomes and limitations: Non-spike TCR breadth showed similarity between vaccine and placebo recipients. Substantial breadth was reportedly displayed by spike-specific CD8+ and CD4+ T cell responses after vaccination. Spike-specific TCR breadth was greater in vaccine than placebo recipients.

Generated by immunoSEQ multiplex PCR, the TCRdb table keeps only in-frame clones and is missing some. The sample contains about 180,000 clones, around 88% of which appear only once. The sequence was obtained from a human donor who had recovered from COVID-19. The sequencing here drew on peripheral blood, taken after recovery from COVID-19.

CDR3: CASSEWADSGDTQYF. CDR3 nucleotide sequence: TGCGCCAGCAGTGAGTGGGCCGATTCCGGAGATACGCAGTATTTT. This chain joins TRBV10-2 and TRBJ2-3, with D hard to call. This CDR3 region has 15 residues. V lost 1 base and J lost 5, with 13 bases in between. Germline V CDR1 and CDR2: WSHSY, SAAADI.